The 15 T cell receptor beta chains given below trace back to one sample, sequenced in a study of cytomegalovirus exposure and HLA in healthy donors. Researchers ran the PCR with 60 Vbeta and 13 Jbeta primers. Repertoires were generated with immunoSEQ multiplex PCR, while TCRdb's copy carries only in-frame clones and drops some. The sample shows approximately 140,000 clones, around 73% of them seen only once. Sequenced: PBMCs. Receptor source: a woman between 18 and 29 years old in good health and CMV-seronegative.

This chain joins TRBV27 and TRBJ2-2; the match to TRBD1 covers 7 bases. This CDR3 region has 14 residues. The germline V gene has CDR1 MNHEY and CDR2 SMNVEV (reference sequence). J lost 6 bases, V lost 7 bases, and 8 bases had no gene match. The CDR3 DNA sequence: TGTGCCAGCATGCCGACAGGGTTAGCCGGGGAGCTGTTTTTT. Translation: CASMPTGLAGELFF.

The rearrangement links TRBV6-6 to TRBJ1-5; D is undetermined. The CDR3 contains 13 residues. From germline, CDR1 is MNHNY and CDR2 SVGAGI (reference sequence). With 4 bases removed from V and 4 bases from J, the gap between germline ends came to 8 bases. The CDR3 DNA is TGTGCCAGCAGTTGGAGCTTTAATCAGCCCCAGCATTTT. Amino acid sequence: CASSWSFNQPQHF.

This chain uses TRBV6-6 with TRBJ2-2, with D possibly matching TRBD2 (6 bases). The CDR3 runs to 15 residues. Germline CDR1 is MNHNY and CDR2 is SVGAGI (reference sequence). The V gene lost 6 bases and the J gene lost 1 base, with 12 bases spanning the gap. The CDR3 DNA is TGTGCCAGCAGAACCGGGACTCAGAACACCGGGGAGCTGTTTTTT. Translation gives CASRTGTQNTGELFF.

V and J are TRBV15 and TRBJ2-1; 11 positions match TRBD2. The trim removed 4 bases at V and 5 bases at J, leaving 4 bases unmatched. The CDR3 is 15 residues long. CDR1 LNHNV and CDR2 YYDKDF come from the germline V gene (reference sequence). The CDR3 DNA sequence: TGTGCCACCAGCAAACTAGCGGGAGAGCACAATGAGCAGTTCTTC. It yields the protein CATSKLAGEHNEQFF.

The chain recombines TRBV28 with TRBJ2-1; tentatively, D is TRBD2 (6 bases). In germline, CDR1 is MDHEN, CDR2 SYDVKM. The CDR3 length is 13 residues. Trimming pared 8 bases from V and 1 base from J, leaving 9 bases between. CDR3 sequence (DNA): TGTGCCAGCGAAGGGACTTCCTACAATGAGCAGTTCTTC. Translated: CASEGTSYNEQFF. The variable domain in full, with the rest retrieved from reference TRBV28 and TRBJ2-1, is DVKVTQSSRYLVKRTGEKVFLECVQDMDHENMFWYRQDPGLGLRLIYFSYDVKMKEKGDIPEGYSVSREKKERFSLILESASTNQTSMYLCASEGTSYNEQFFGPGTRLTVL.

This chain uses TRBV4-3 with TRBJ1-5; D is unclear. V lost 1 base, J lost 6 bases, and 7 bases lay in between. CDR3 length: 13 residues. Germline V lookup: CDR1 LGHNA, CDR2 YSLEER. CDR3: CASSQVVGQPQHF. In DNA, the CDR3 is TGCGCCAGCAGCCAAGTTGTCGGTCAGCCCCAGCATTTT.

The CDR3 bases are TGTGCCAGCAGCTTGTATGGGGACAAACCCTACGAGCAGTACGTC. Residues: CASSLYGDKPYEQYV. The chain couples TRBV5-6 to TRBJ2-7, with D perhaps TRBD1 (6 bases). Looked up from germline, CDR1 is SGHDT and CDR2 is YYEEEE. CDR3 length: 15 residues. The V end lost 1 base, the J end lost 2 bases, and 13 bases lay between the germline ends.

This clone was found a few times. V and J are TRBV2 and TRBJ1-5, with 10 bases matching TRBD1. The CDR3 is 16 residues long. The germline V gene encodes CDR1 SNHLY and CDR2 FYNNEI. Trimming took 5 bases from V and 3 from J; bases not matched to a gene: 7. CDR3 amino acids: CASSKDRGINNQPQHF. In DNA, the CDR3 is TGTGCCAGCAGTAAGGACAGGGGGATTAACAATCAGCCCCAGCATTTT.

V gene TRBV10-3 combines with J gene TRBJ1-3, with D perhaps TRBD1 (5 bases). Germline V gives CDR1 ENHRY, CDR2 SYGVKD. This CDR3 contains 12 residues. V lost 8 bases and J lost 1, with 6 bases in between. The CDR3 sequence: CAIGASGNTIYF. The DNA for the CDR3 is TGTGCCATCGGGGCATCTGGAAACACCATATATTTT.

This clone was picked up one time. The genes are TRBV5-1 and TRBJ2-1, with 11 bases aligning to TRBD2. Germline CDR1 reads SGHRS; CDR2 reads YFSETQ. The CDR3 runs 16 residues. V lost 1 base and J lost 4; bases outside the gene matches: 4. CDR3 coding DNA: TGCGCCAGCAGCTTGACTAGCGGGGGCCTTTACAATGAGCAGTTCTTC. As protein: CASSLTSGGLYNEQFF.

The chain links TRBV7-8 to TRBJ2-7; 8 nucleotides line up with TRBD2. Per the germline V gene, CDR1 is SGHVS and CDR2 is FQNEAQ. The CDR3 runs 18 residues. V lost 4 bases and J lost 0; bases outside the gene matches: 14. As DNA, the CDR3 is TGTGCCAGCAGCTCGCATCCCTGGACTAGCTCTAGCTCCTACGAGCAGTACTTC. It translates to CASSSHPWTSSSSYEQYF.

The V and J genes are TRBV11-2 and TRBJ2-5; 14 bases are shared with TRBD2. The CDR3 is made up of 16 amino acids. Trimming removed 4 bases from V and 5 bases from J; junction bases left unmatched: 6. Germline CDR1 is SGHAT and CDR2 is FQNNGV. The CDR3 region has the DNA TGTGCCAGCAGCTCGGGACTAGCGGGAGAAGAGGAGACCCAGTACTTC. It specifies CASSSGLAGEEETQYF.

The chain joins TRBV19 to TRBJ1-5; D is uncertain. V lost 3 bases, J lost 7 bases, and 13 bases lay in between. The CDR3 contains 14 residues. Looked up from germline, CDR1 is LNHDA and CDR2 is SQIVND (reference sequence). The CDR3 sequence: CASSISVILQPQHF. CDR3 in DNA: TGTGCCAGTAGTATTTCAGTAATTTTACAGCCCCAGCATTTT.

This chain connects TRBV18 to TRBJ2-7; D possibly corresponds to TRBD1 (6 bases). Germline V CDR1 and CDR2: KGHSH, LQKENI. CDR3 length: 13 amino acids. V gave up 2 bases and J gave up 2 bases, with 7 bases separating them. This CDR3 reads CASSPTGTYEQYV. The DNA of the CDR3 is TGTGCCAGCTCACCAACAGGGACCTACGAGCAGTACGTC.

The gene calls are TRBV2 and TRBJ1-5; D might be TRBD1 (5 bases). The CDR3 spans 15 residues. Deletions cut 1 base from V and 3 bases from J, with 10 bases between. Germline V gene data show CDR1 as SNHLY and CDR2 as FYNNEI. DNA of the CDR3: TGTGCCAGCAGTGAAGATAGGGGTGCCAATCAGCCCCAGCATTTT. Its protein product is CASSEDRGANQPQHF.